This paragraph covers one T cell receptor (beta chain) sequence. This record comes from a study of T-cell memory formation after mild COVID-19. From the 5' RACE reads, TCRdb called clonotypes with MiXCR, one entry per CDR3 protein. The sample has about 350,000 distinct CDR3 sequences, roughly 19% seen once. V was pared by 4 bases and J by 1 base, with 17 bases between. The V gene's germline CDR1 is MDHEN and CDR2 SYDVKM. The CDR3 is made up of 16 amino acids. The origin of this receptor is a man aged 18-30 years who had mild COVID-19 (a few samples of this study predate the infection). Cell type and time point are not known. The chain combines TRBV28 with TRBJ2-7, with D perhaps TRBD1 or TRBD2 (7 bases each). The sequenced sample consisted of PBMCs or a T cell subset sorted from them (not recorded which). This CDR3 is CASSSPRGGGSYEQYF. For the CDR3, the DNA is TGTGCCAGCAGTTCCCCCAGGGGGGGAGGGTCCTACGAGCAGTACTTC.